Listed here are 28 T cell receptor beta chains from one sample, sequenced in a study of cytomegalovirus exposure and HLA in healthy donors. Amplification used 60 Vbeta primers and 13 Jbeta primers. Sequenced by immunoSEQ multiplex PCR; TCRdb stores in-frame clones only, minus some. The table has 95,000 to 150,000 clones, approximately 10% seen once. The sequenced sample consisted of PBMCs. These TCRs come from a woman between 18 and 30 years old in good health and CMV-seropositive.

This clone has just a few counts. The V gene is TRBV6-5, the J gene TRBJ1-1; unclear D gene. This CDR3 spans 14 amino acids. Germline assignment: CDR1 MNHEY and CDR2 SVGAGI. V was clipped by 4 bases and J by 0 bases, with 9 bases between them. The CDR3 DNA is TGTGCCAGCAGTTTTGGTACTTTGAACACTGAAGCTTTCTTT. Its protein product is CASSFGTLNTEAFF.

The chain has TRBV4-2 and TRBJ2-7; maybe TRBD1 (6 bases). The CDR3 totals 14 residues. Trimming pared 3 bases from V and 0 bases from J, leaving 9 bases between. Germline assignment: CDR1 LGHNA and CDR2 YNFKEQ. The CDR3 nucleotides read TGTGCCAGCAGCCATAGGGACACCTCCTACGAGCAGTACTTC. Protein: CASSHRDTSYEQYF.

The rearrangement uses TRBV9 and TRBJ2-3; 8 bases align to TRBD2. V shed 4 bases and J 5 bases; nucleotides not matched to a gene: 6. Germline V lookup: CDR1 SGDLS, CDR2 YYNGEE. This CDR3 is 14 amino acids long. CDR3 nucleotides: TGTGCCAGCAGCCTACGGGGGGGCGTAGATACGCAGTATTTT. This encodes CASSLRGGVDTQYF.

This clone was detected once. The rearrangement links TRBV6-5 to TRBJ1-2, with TRBD1 identical over 8 bases. Trimming removed 0 bases from V and 9 bases from J; junction bases left unmatched: 9. The CDR3 is made up of 15 amino acids. Looked up from germline, CDR1 is MNHEY and CDR2 is SVGAGI. The CDR3 coding sequence is TGTGCCAGCAGTTACTCGACTGGACAGGGAATAAGCTACACCTTC. Protein product: CASSYSTGQGISYTF.

This clone was seen more than once but under ten times. The rearrangement uses TRBV2 and TRBJ2-1; tentative D call: TRBD1 (6 bases). V gave up 7 bases and J gave up 3 bases, with 16 bases separating them. CDR1 is SNHLY, CDR2 FYNNEI, per germline. The CDR3 length is 15 residues. CDR3 amino acids: CASTLEGQHYNEQFF. In nucleotides, the CDR3 is TGTGCCAGCACCCTAGAAGGACAGCACTACAATGAGCAGTTCTTC.

This rearrangement joins TRBV6-1 to TRBJ1-5; TRBD1 might be the D (5 bases). With 5 bases removed from V and 9 bases from J, the gap between germline ends came to 17 bases. From germline, CDR1 is MNHNS and CDR2 SASEGT. The CDR3 covers 14 residues. In DNA, the CDR3 is TGTGCCAGCAGTTTACAGGAAGAATATTCGCCCCAGCATTTT. Its protein product is CASSLQEEYSPQHF.

This clone showed up just a few times. The CDR3 DNA reads as TGTGCCAGCAGTGAATGGCGGGGCGGAACATATGGCTACACCTTC. This translates into CASSEWRGGTYGYTF. V is TRBV6-1 and J is TRBJ1-2; a weak D match, TRBD1 (5 bases). The CDR3 totals 15 residues. The germline V and J ends were trimmed by 2 bases and 5 bases, with 15 bases remaining between them. Germline lookup yields CDR1 MNHNS and CDR2 SASEGT.

The rearrangement uses TRBV7-8 and TRBJ1-1; 7 positions match TRBD1. The CDR3 has 13 amino acids. The germline V gene has CDR1 SGHVS and CDR2 FQNEAQ. V lost 5 bases and J lost 11; bases outside the gene matches: 11. The CDR3 reads CASSGQGGAEAFF. The CDR3 nucleotides read TGTGCCAGCAGCGGACAAGGGGGCGCGGAGGCTTTCTTT.

The V and J genes are TRBV25-1 and TRBJ1-1; D is perhaps TRBD1 (6 bases). CDR3 length: 14 amino acids. Germline V gene lookup returns CDR1 MGHDK and CDR2 SYGVNS. V was pared by 3 bases and J by 1 base, with 9 bases between. The CDR3 loop is CASSDKGGNTEAFF. CDR3 sequence (DNA): TGTGCCAGCAGTGATAAAGGGGGGAACACTGAAGCTTTCTTT.

The chain uses TRBV7-8 and TRBJ1-1; D call uncertain. The germline V and J ends were trimmed by 1 base and 1 base, with 13 bases remaining between them. Germline V gene lookup returns CDR1 SGHVS and CDR2 FQNEAQ. This CDR3 is built from 16 residues. CDR3 coding DNA: TGTGCCAGCAGCTTAGGGACGGGGTCCGGGAACACTGAAGCTTTCTTT. Protein: CASSLGTGSGNTEAFF.

This clone was detected a few times. V and J are TRBV30 and TRBJ1-3; maybe TRBD1 (6 bases). CDR1 is GTSNPN and CDR2 is SVGIG in the germline V gene (reference sequence). Trimming took off 3 bases at V and 1 base at J, with 10 bases between the two ends. The CDR3 has 14 residues. CDR3 loop: CAWSLGQSGNTIYF. CDR3 DNA: TGTGCCTGGAGCCTAGGACAGTCTGGAAACACCATATATTTT.

This clone has a handful of counts. The V call is TRBV5-1, the J call TRBJ2-7; a weak D match, TRBD2 (6 bases). The V gene's germline CDR1 is SGHRS and CDR2 YFSETQ. V was clipped by 5 bases and J by 2 bases, with 8 bases between them. The CDR3 length is 12 residues. CDR3 in DNA: TGCGCCAGCAGGGAGGGGACCTACGAGCAGTACTTC. Residues: CASREGTYEQYF. The whole variable domain, filled in from reference TRBV5-1 and TRBJ2-7, reads KAGVTQTPRYLIKTRGQQVTLSCSPISGHRSVSWYQQTPGQGLQFLFEYFSETQRNKGNFPGRFSGRQFSNSRSEMNVSTLELGDSALYLCASREGTYEQYFGPGTRLTVT.

This sequence joins TRBV28 and TRBJ2-7, with D possibly being TRBD1 (6 bases). Trimming removed 3 bases at V and 7 bases at J, with 16 bases between. Germline CDR1 and CDR2: MDHEN and SYDVKM. The CDR3 is 14 amino acids. DNA of the CDR3: TGTGCCAGCAGTTTCCCGCAGGGGAATGGGGAGCAGTACTTC. The encoded protein is CASSFPQGNGEQYF.

The V gene is TRBV7-9, the J gene TRBJ2-1; D may be TRBD2 (6 bases). This CDR3 comprises 13 residues. CDR1 and CDR2 (germline): SEHNR, FQNEAQ (reference sequence). V lost 7 bases and J 5 bases, leaving 12 bases between the germline ends. CDR3 nucleotides: TGTGCCAGCACCCACTCGGGGGACAATGAGCAGTTCTTC. Protein product: CASTHSGDNEQFF.

This clone came up a few times. This chain joins TRBV4-1 and TRBJ2-1, with TRBD2 matching 7 bases. Unmatched junction bases numbered 8, after V lost 3 bases and J lost 9 bases. Germline V lookup: CDR1 MGHRA, CDR2 YSYEKL. This CDR3 is built from 14 residues. CDR3 nucleotide sequence: TGCGCCAGCAGCCACCCGGAACTAGCGTCTGAGCAGTTCTTC. It yields the protein CASSHPELASEQFF.

This clone turned up a few times. The chain has TRBV9 and TRBJ1-1; no definite D call. CDR1 SGDLS and CDR2 YYNGEE come from the germline V gene. The V end lost 3 bases, the J end lost 0 bases, and 6 bases lay between the germline ends. CDR3 size: 13 residues. CDR3 DNA: TGTGCCAGCAGCGCAGATATGAACACTGAAGCTTTCTTT. It translates to CASSADMNTEAFF.

This clone was seen a few times. The genes are TRBV6-6 and TRBJ1-2, with D uncertain. Per the germline V gene, CDR1 is MNHNY and CDR2 is SVGAGI (reference sequence). The CDR3 covers 14 residues. V lost 1 base to trimming and J lost 2 bases, with 8 bases between them. Here the CDR3 reads CASSYFKENYGYTF. For the CDR3, the DNA is TGTGCCAGCAGTTACTTTAAAGAGAACTATGGCTACACCTTC.

This chain joins TRBV5-6 and TRBJ2-7, with 10 bases matching TRBD2. CDR3 length: 16 residues. J gave up 4 bases and V 4 bases, and 11 bases lay outside the gene matches. CDR1 is SGHDT and CDR2 is YYEEEE in the germline V gene. CDR3 coding DNA: TGTGCCAGCAGCCCCAAACTACTAGCGGGAAGGTACGAGCAGTACTTC. Its protein product is CASSPKLLAGRYEQYF.

The chain carries TRBV28 and TRBJ1-1; D ambiguous. Trimming removed 4 bases from V and 0 bases from J, with 9 bases in between. Germline values: CDR1 MDHEN, CDR2 SYDVKM. The CDR3 sequence is 14 residues long. This CDR3 reads CASSSSTMNTEAFF. The CDR3 nucleotides are TGTGCCAGCAGTTCGTCTACTATGAACACTGAAGCTTTCTTT.

V gene TRBV7-2 combines with J gene TRBJ1-2; 7 bases match TRBD1. The CDR3 loop spans 16 amino acids. Looked up from germline, CDR1 is SGHTA and CDR2 is FQGNSA. The ends lost 6 bases at V and 5 bases at J; junction bases unmatched: 15. DNA of the CDR3: TGTGCCAGCAGGCAAACTCCAACACAGGGGAGGTATGGCTACACCTTC. Translated, it gives CASRQTPTQGRYGYTF.

This clone was observed a handful of times. The V and J genes are TRBV4-1 and TRBJ2-2, with a tentative D call TRBD1 (5 bases). CDR1 and CDR2 (germline): MGHRA, YSYEKL. This CDR3 is built from 16 residues. Trimming shortened V by 0 bases and J by 4 bases, and 12 bases separated the two germline ends. The CDR3, as DNA: TGCGCCAGCAGCCAAGATCGGCAGGGCGCCACCGGGGAGCTGTTTTTT. This codes for CASSQDRQGATGELFF.

This sequence joins TRBV28 and TRBJ1-2; D gene ambiguous. V lost 7 bases and J lost 6, with 15 bases in between. The CDR3 contains 13 residues. Germline CDR1 is MDHEN and CDR2 is SYDVKM. This CDR3 reads CASTGGVGNGYTF. For the CDR3, the DNA is TGTGCCAGCACTGGTGGTGTCGGGAATGGCTACACCTTC.

This chain links TRBV5-1 with TRBJ2-7; 10 positions agree with TRBD2. This CDR3 contains 14 residues. The V gene end was trimmed by 5 bases and the J gene end by 2 bases; junction bases not matched to a gene: 4. Germline V gene data show CDR1 as SGHRS and CDR2 as YFSETQ. The CDR3 region is CASRTLAGTYEQYF. CDR3 sequence (DNA): TGCGCCAGCAGGACACTAGCGGGGACCTACGAGCAGTACTTC.

This clone was counted a few times. This chain connects TRBV15 to TRBJ1-1, with 7 positions matching TRBD1. The CDR3 has 15 amino acids. V shed 4 bases and J 6 bases; nucleotides not matched to a gene: 11. Germline V gene lookup returns CDR1 LNHNV and CDR2 YYDKDF (reference sequence). In DNA form, the CDR3 reads TGTGCCACCAGCAAGGAGCCAGGGGGATTGTCTGAAGCTTTCTTT. Translated, it gives CATSKEPGGLSEAFF.

This chain connects TRBV4-1 to TRBJ2-3, with D tentatively TRBD2 (6 bases). Germline loops: CDR1 MGHRA, CDR2 YSYEKL. This CDR3 is 11 amino acids long. The V end was cut by 8 bases, the J end by 14 bases, with 17 bases between. The CDR3 here is CASHDAHGRYF. The CDR3, as DNA: TGCGCCAGCCACGATGCTCACGGGAGGTATTTT.

This clone was counted only a few times. J is TRBJ2-1 and V is TRBV27, with 7 positions matching TRBD1. Germline loops: CDR1 MNHEY, CDR2 SMNVEV (reference sequence). The CDR3 is made up of 14 amino acids. Trimming cost V 5 bases and J 6 bases; bases outside gene matches: 7. The CDR3 reads CASSLLRDSNEQFF. The CDR3 DNA reads as TGTGCCAGCAGTCTCCTCCGGGACAGCAATGAGCAGTTCTTC.

The J gene is TRBJ1-2, the V gene TRBV7-2, with a weak D call TRBD1 (6 bases). Trimming left V 7 bases short and J 5 bases short, with 17 bases between. From germline, CDR1 is SGHTA and CDR2 FQGNSA. This CDR3 has 14 residues. CDR3 DNA: TGTGCCAGCAAACCGGGACAATATACGTATGGCTACACCTTC. Its protein is CASKPGQYTYGYTF.

The genes are TRBV7-9 and TRBJ2-7, with TRBD2 as a possible D gene (6 bases). This CDR3 comprises 16 residues. The germline V gene encodes CDR1 SEHNR and CDR2 FQNEAQ (reference sequence). Trimming shortened V by 4 bases and J by 3 bases, and 19 bases separated the two germline ends. CDR3 in amino acids: CASSSEVASDLYEQYF. The DNA for the CDR3 is TGTGCCAGCAGCTCCGAGGTCGCTAGCGACCTCTACGAGCAGTACTTC.